This T cell receptor (beta chain) stems from a study of blood T cells in healthy people across ages. The study recruited healthy Caucasian donors from Russia who were aged roughly 6 to 90. A second about 6 to 12 cycle PCR used barcoded and J-beta primers. TCRdb fed the 5' RACE reads into MiXCR, producing one record per CDR3 protein. The repertoire includes some 800,000 distinct CDR3 sequences, approximately 25% of them detected once, and under 4.5% sits in the top ten. This CDR3 has 15 residues. From germline, CDR1 is DFQATT and CDR2 SNEGSKA (reference sequence). Trimming left V 6 bases short and J 1 base short, with 18 bases between. This clonotype was recorded a few times. The sample was also linked to a second study, of T cells of mothers and their children. From that second work: Maternal samples each gave over 8 million TCR beta CDR3 reads, and child samples about 3 million each.

Source material: blood. V gene TRBV20-1 combines with J gene TRBJ1-1; D may be TRBD1 (5 bases). The sequence was obtained from a boy younger than 18 in good health. CDR3 sequence (DNA): TGCAGTGCAGAGACATCTCATACAGGGAACACTGAAGCTTTCTTT. Translation: CSAETSHTGNTEAFF.